This entry describes one TCR beta chain. This record belongs to a study of blood T cells in healthy people across ages. CDR1 ENHRY and CDR2 SYGVKD come from the germline V gene. Trimming removed 3 bases from V and 8 bases from J; junction bases left unmatched: 4. CDR3 length: 14 amino acids. A second PCR, run for about 7 to 11 cycles, used a sample-barcoded 5' primer plus a J-beta primer mix. With 12 random nucleotides, a template-switch adaptor tagged each individual cDNA molecule. TCRdb called the 5' RACE reads again in MiXCR, with one record for every CDR3 protein. Of 380,000 or so distinct CDR3 sequences in the sample, about half were seen once.

The chain joins TRBV10-3 to TRBJ1-6; TRBD1 agrees at 7 bases. The sequenced sample consisted of blood. The clonotype originates from a man in his 60s in good health. CDR3 amino acids: CAISDRGGDSPLHF. DNA for the CDR3: TGTGCCATCAGTGATAGAGGGGGCGATTCACCCCTCCACTTT.